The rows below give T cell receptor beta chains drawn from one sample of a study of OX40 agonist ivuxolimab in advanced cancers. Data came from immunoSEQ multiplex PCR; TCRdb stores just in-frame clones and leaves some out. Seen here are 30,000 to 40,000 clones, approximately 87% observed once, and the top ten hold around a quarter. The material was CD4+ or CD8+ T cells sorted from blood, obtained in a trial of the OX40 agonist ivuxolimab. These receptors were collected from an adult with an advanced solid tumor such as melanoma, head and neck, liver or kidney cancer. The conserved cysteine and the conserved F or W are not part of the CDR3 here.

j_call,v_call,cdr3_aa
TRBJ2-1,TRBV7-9,ASSLVGTGGGSSYNEQF
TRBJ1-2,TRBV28,ASQRGPSYGYT
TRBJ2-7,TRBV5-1,ASSTRQGNDEQY
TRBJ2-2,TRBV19,ASSPPKTFTGELF
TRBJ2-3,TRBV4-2,ASSQERWGTGKDTQY
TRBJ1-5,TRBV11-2,ASSLDQDREPRDQPQH
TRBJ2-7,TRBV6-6,ASTPQTGDEQY
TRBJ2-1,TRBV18,ASSPLTGTSGTPNEQF
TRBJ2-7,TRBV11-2,ASSLEVISYEQY
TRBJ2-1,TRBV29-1,SVTPQSSYNEQF